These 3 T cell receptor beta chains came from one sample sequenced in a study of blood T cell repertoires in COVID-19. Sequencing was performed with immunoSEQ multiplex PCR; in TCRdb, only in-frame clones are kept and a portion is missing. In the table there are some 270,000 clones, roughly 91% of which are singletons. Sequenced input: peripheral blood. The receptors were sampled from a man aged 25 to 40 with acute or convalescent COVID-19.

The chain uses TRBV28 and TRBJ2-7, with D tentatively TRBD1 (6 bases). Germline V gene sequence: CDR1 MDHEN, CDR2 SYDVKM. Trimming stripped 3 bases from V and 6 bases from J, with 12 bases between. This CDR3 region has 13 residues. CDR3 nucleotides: TGTGCCAGCAGTTTGGACAGCCTCAGCGAGCAGTACTTC. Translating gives CASSLDSLSEQYF.

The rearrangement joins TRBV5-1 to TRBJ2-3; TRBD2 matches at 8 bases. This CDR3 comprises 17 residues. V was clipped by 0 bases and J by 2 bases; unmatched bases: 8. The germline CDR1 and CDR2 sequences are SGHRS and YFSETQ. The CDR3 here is CASSLARTSQYTDTQYF. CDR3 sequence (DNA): TGCGCCAGCAGCTTGGCCCGGACTAGCCAATACACAGATACGCAGTATTTT.

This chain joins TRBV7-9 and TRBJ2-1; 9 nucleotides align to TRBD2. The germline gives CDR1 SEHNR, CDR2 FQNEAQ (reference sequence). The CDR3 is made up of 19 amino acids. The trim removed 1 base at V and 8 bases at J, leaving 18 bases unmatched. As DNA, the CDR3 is TGTGCCAGCAGCTTAGGAGCTAGCGGGGAATACCGCCCGTTCGATGAGCAGTTCTTC. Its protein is CASSLGASGEYRPFDEQFF.